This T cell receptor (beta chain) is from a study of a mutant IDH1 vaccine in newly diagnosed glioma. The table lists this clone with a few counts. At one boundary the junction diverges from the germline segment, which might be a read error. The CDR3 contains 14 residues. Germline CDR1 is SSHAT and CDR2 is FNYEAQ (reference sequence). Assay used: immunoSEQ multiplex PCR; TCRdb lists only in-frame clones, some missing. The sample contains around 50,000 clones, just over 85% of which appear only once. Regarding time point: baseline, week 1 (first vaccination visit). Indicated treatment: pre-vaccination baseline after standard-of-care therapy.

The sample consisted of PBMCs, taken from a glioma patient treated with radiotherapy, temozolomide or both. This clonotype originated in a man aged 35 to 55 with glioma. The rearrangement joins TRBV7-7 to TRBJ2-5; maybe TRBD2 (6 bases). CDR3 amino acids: CASSPTGGGETQYF. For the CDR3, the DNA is TGTGCTAGCAGCCCCACGGGTGGAGGGGAGACCCAGTACTTC.